This T cell receptor beta chain was retrieved from a study of blood T cell repertoires in COVID-19. Whole-study context: The analysed material was cDNA or gDNA that came from T cells, B-cell-depleted T cells, or PBMCs.

The CDR3 has 14 residues. The V and J ends lost 0 bases and 4 bases respectively, with 9 bases between them. CDR1 LGHNA and CDR2 YSLEER come from the germline V gene. TCRdb's table, derived via immunoSEQ multiplex PCR, lists solely in-frame clones and lacks some. The table shows 250,000 or so clones, with about 90% occurring only once. The sample was peripheral blood. V and J are TRBV4-3 and TRBJ1-2; D possibly corresponds to TRBD1 (6 bases). The receptor was isolated from a woman aged 40 to 50 who had recovered from COVID-19. The CDR3 DNA sequence: TGCGCCAGCAGCCAAGAACAGGGAAGCTATGGCTACACCTTC. Protein sequence: CASSQEQGSYGYTF.